This TCR beta chain was observed in a study of T cells in localized non-small cell lung cancer. Assay used: immunoSEQ multiplex PCR; TCRdb lists only in-frame clones, some missing. Among approximately 100,000 clones listed, approximately 90% were seen once. The germline V gene encodes CDR1 SGHDT and CDR2 YYEEEE. Germline trimming cut 2 bases from V and 4 bases from J; bases unmatched to any gene: 6. The CDR3 totals 16 residues. J is TRBJ2-7 and V is TRBV5-6; 13 bases agree with TRBD2. The sequences come from PBMCs, collected before any cancer treatment. The receptor comes from a woman aged 35 to 70 with stage II squamous cell lung carcinoma. CDR3 DNA sequence: TGTGCCAGCAGCTTAAGGACTAGCGGGAGAAGGTACGAGCAGTACTTC. Translating it yields CASSLRTSGRRYEQYF.